This passage covers 9 T cell receptor beta chains from one sample sequenced in a study of early T cells in non-severe SARS-CoV-2 infection. TCRdb used MiXCR to reprocess the 5' RACE reads, holding one entry per CDR3 protein. The sample lists about 69,000 distinct CDR3 sequences; about 9.4% were seen once. Sequences were obtained from whole blood. These TCRs come from an adult who was a healthcare worker with PCR-confirmed SARS-CoV-2 infection or an uninfected control (not recorded which).

Many counts were recorded for this clonotype. This sequence joins TRBV19 and TRBJ1-2; possibly TRBD1 for D (5 bases). V was clipped by 7 bases and J by 5 bases, with 20 bases between them. The CDR3 spans 15 residues. The germline gives CDR1 LNHDA, CDR2 SQIVND (reference sequence). CDR3 DNA: TGTGCCAGTACCTCATCTTGGGACCATCGATATGGCTACACCTTC. This gives the protein CASTSSWDHRYGYTF. The complete variable domain, with remaining parts taken from reference TRBV19 and TRBJ1-2, reads DGGITQSPKYLFRKEGQNVTLSCEQNLNHDAMYWYRQDPGQGLRLIYYSQIVNDFQKGDIAEGYSVSREKKESFPLTVTSAQKNPTAFYLCASTSSWDHRYGYTFGSGTRLTVV.

This clonotype was detected many times. The V gene is TRBV20-1, the J gene TRBJ2-3; maybe TRBD2 (6 bases). The CDR3 consists of 13 residues. Per the germline V gene, CDR1 is DFQATT and CDR2 is SNEGSKA (reference sequence). V was pared by 3 bases and J by 2 bases, with 9 bases between. The CDR3 bases are TGCAGTGCTAGGGACTACTCCACAGATACGCAGTATTTT. Translation gives CSARDYSTDTQYF.

This clonotype was found many times. This chain joins TRBV20-1 and TRBJ2-1, with 7 bases matching TRBD2. V lost 6 bases and J lost 4; bases outside the gene matches: 18. The CDR3 sequence is 17 residues long. From germline, CDR1 is DFQATT and CDR2 SNEGSKA (reference sequence). CDR3 residues: CSATNIGLERGYNEQFF. CDR3 coding DNA: TGCAGTGCCACTAATATTGGACTAGAGCGGGGATACAATGAGCAGTTCTTC.

Many counts were recorded for this clonotype. The genes are TRBV24-1 and TRBJ2-3, with 9 bases lining up with TRBD2. There are 16 residues in the CDR3. Trimming took 0 bases from V and 4 from J; bases not matched to a gene: 4. Germline assignment: CDR1 KGHDR and CDR2 SFDVKD. The CDR3 bases are TGTGCCACCAGTGATTTGGGGCGGGGGGGAGCAGATACGCAGTATTTT. Its translation: CATSDLGRGGADTQYF.

There are many counts of this clonotype. The rearrangement uses TRBV2 and TRBJ2-3; 8 bases line up with TRBD2. The CDR3 loop spans 15 amino acids. Germline loops: CDR1 SNHLY, CDR2 FYNNEI. V shed 10 bases, J shed 0 bases, and the junction held 9 bases outside the gene matches. CDR3 loop: CATAGAGLSTDTQYF. CDR3 DNA sequence: TGTGCCACAGCGGGAGCAGGTCTTAGCACAGATACGCAGTATTTT. Based on the CDR3 plus reference TRBV2 and TRBJ2-3, the full variable domain is EPEVTQTPSHQVTQMGQEVILRCVPISNHLYFYWYRQILGQKVEFLVSFYNNEISEKSEIFDDQFSVERPDGSNFTLKIRSTKLEDSAMYFCATAGAGLSTDTQYFGPGTRLTVL.

The sample holds many counts of this clonotype. The V gene is TRBV10-1, the J gene TRBJ1-5; D gene uncertain. V was shortened by 2 bases and J by 9 bases, with 11 bases between the two germline ends. The CDR3 covers 13 residues. Germline CDR1 reads WNHNN; CDR2 reads SYGVQD (reference sequence). CDR3 residues: CASSEKPGWPQHF. The CDR3 region has the DNA TGCGCCAGCAGTGAGAAACCGGGGTGGCCCCAGCATTTT.

This clonotype was counted a few times. This chain connects TRBV4-2 to TRBJ2-3; a possible D gene is TRBD2 (5 bases). Trimming cost V 0 bases and J 0 bases, with 13 bases left between them. The CDR3 extends over 17 amino acids. Germline-derived CDR1 and CDR2 are LGHNA and YNFKEQ. The CDR3 protein is CASSQEGSGSSTDTQYF. The DNA for the CDR3 is TGTGCCAGCAGCCAAGAGGGGAGCGGATCTAGCACAGATACGCAGTATTTT.

This clonotype was seen a handful of times. The chain is built from TRBV11-3 and TRBJ1-6; tentative D call: TRBD1 (6 bases). The CDR3 contains 15 residues. From germline, CDR1 is SGHNT and CDR2 YENEEA. Trimming removed 5 bases at V and 6 bases at J, with 14 bases between. CDR3: CASSPGGESNSPLHF. In nucleotides, the CDR3 is TGTGCCAGCAGCCCGGGGGGCGAGAGTAATTCACCCCTCCACTTT.

The V call is TRBV7-2, the J call TRBJ2-1; 11 positions agree with TRBD2. The CDR3 sequence is 17 residues long. V shed 5 bases and J 8 bases; nucleotides not matched to a gene: 14. Germline CDR1 SGHTA, CDR2 FQGNSA. In nucleotides, the CDR3 is TGTGCCAGCAGCCCCGAGGGCACTAGCGGGAGAGGCGATGAGCAGTTCTTC. It encodes CASSPEGTSGRGDEQFF. Filled out from reference TRBV7-2 and TRBJ2-1, the complete variable domain reads GAGVSQSPSNKVTEKGKDVELRCDPISGHTALYWYRQSLGQGLEFLIYFQGNSAPDKSGLPSDRFSAERTGGSVSTLTIQRTQQEDSAVYLCASSPEGTSGRGDEQFFGPGTRLTVL.